This T cell receptor beta chain was identified during a study of cytomegalovirus exposure and HLA in healthy donors. Primers for the PCR totalled 60 Vbeta and 13 Jbeta. The data were produced by immunoSEQ multiplex PCR, yet TCRdb's version contains in-frame clones alone and is incomplete. The sample yields 80,000 to 95,000 clones, 81% seen once. Points on this clone: Its antigen remains unknown.

Points from the study as a whole: A few CMV-associated chains proved CMV antigen-specific in vitro. The availability of immune exposure information extended only to CMV serostatus. The classifier reportedly diagnosed cytomegalovirus status with high specificity and sensitivity. Usually a TCR sequence was rare, but some public TCRs were found in many donors.

The length of the CDR3 is 16 residues. In germline, CDR1 is SGHRS, CDR2 YFSETQ. Deletions cut 0 bases from V and 5 bases from J, with 15 bases between. V is TRBV5-1 and J is TRBJ2-1; D is perhaps TRBD2 (5 bases). The source is a woman aged 30 to 39 in good health and CMV-seronegative. Sequencing was done on a sample of PBMCs. CDR3 DNA: TGCGCCAGCAGCTTGGCCTGGCTAGCCCTGAACAATGAGCAGTTCTTC. This gives the protein CASSLAWLALNNEQFF.